This T cell receptor beta chain is drawn from a study of beta chain features in type 1 diabetes. Notes on the study in general: For patients, the naive, central memory and Treg TCRB repertoires appeared more alike than for healthy donors. Lower insertion and higher deletion counts appeared at VDJ junctions in type 1 diabetes patients.

Every bit of the isolated RNA underwent reverse transcription, so sequencing read expressed TCRB transcripts. Libraries were prepared by immunoSEQ multiplex PCR; TCRdb keeps only in-frame clonotypes and omits some of them. The table has over 150,000 clones, 10% to 15% seen once. Based on CD45RO/CCR7/CD25/CD127/CD95/CD27, CD4+ regulatory, stem cell-like memory, naive and central memory cells were sorted. This clone has more than one count but fewer than ten. Its matching antigen is unknown. The germline V gene has CDR1 WSHSY and CDR2 SAAADI. The CDR3 spans 14 residues. Trimming removed 6 bases at V and 0 bases at J, with 11 bases between.

Source material: central memory CD4+ T cells from blood. The receptor was derived from a woman between 18 and 29 years old in good health. The chain recombines TRBV10-2 with TRBJ1-1; D may be TRBD1 (6 bases). CDR3 nucleotide sequence: TGCGCCAGCAGGATTAACAGGGTGAACACTGAAGCTTTCTTT. This translates into CASRINRVNTEAFF.